This TCR beta chain stems from a study of beta chain features in type 1 diabetes. In germline, CDR1 is SGHAT, CDR2 FQNNGV. V was trimmed by 5 bases and J by 1 base, leaving 13 bases between them. The CDR3 spans 15 residues. Investigators reverse transcribed all isolated RNA, so they sequenced expressed TCRB transcripts. Assay used: immunoSEQ multiplex PCR; TCRdb lists only in-frame clones, some missing. Here the sample spans 110,000 to 150,000 clones, about a tenth being singletons. This clonotype was sampled from a man aged 18 to 30 in good health. Sequencing was performed on central memory CD4+ T cells from blood. This chain connects TRBV11-2 to TRBJ2-3; the D gene is possibly TRBD2 (5 bases). The CDR3 spells CASSPRGSGTDTQYF. The CDR3 DNA sequence: TGTGCCAGCAGCCCCCGGGGTAGCGGCACAGATACGCAGTATTTT. The full variable domain, completed using reference TRBV11-2 and TRBJ2-3, is EAGVAQSPRYKIIEKRQSVAFWCNPISGHATLYWYQQILGQGPKLLIQFQNNGVVDDSQLPKDRFSAERLKGVDSTLKIQPAKLEDSAVYLCASSPRGSGTDTQYFGPGTRLTVL.